The clone carrying this TCR beta chain was recorded many times. The sample belongs to a study of blood T cell repertoires in COVID-19. Germline CDR1 and CDR2: SEHNR and FQNEAQ (reference sequence). The CDR3 has 17 residues. The V and J ends lost 2 bases and 3 bases respectively, with 17 bases between them. Original data processing: Amplification of reference gene primers provided the estimated nucleated cell counts. The protocol was immunoSEQ multiplex PCR, while the TCRdb copy is restricted to in-frame clones and leaves out a portion. Clonal size and the V and J genes are those of that table, whereas D and trimming came from the DNA. Of about 140,000 clones listed, 76% are singletons.

The sequence was obtained from an elderly woman with active or convalescent COVID-19. The sample was peripheral blood. The chain uses TRBV7-9 and TRBJ1-3; D unresolved. DNA for the CDR3: TGTGCCAGCAGCTTATACTCACGACTCATAAATGGAAACACCATATATTTT. Its protein is CASSLYSRLINGNTIYF.